This TCR beta chain was sequenced in a study of blood T cell repertoires in COVID-19. Background on the study: Sample material is recorded as cDNA or gDNA derived from T cells, B-cell-depleted T cells, or PBMCs.

Profiled with immunoSEQ multiplex PCR; TCRdb holds only in-frame clones, not every one. Of 250,000 to 300,000 clones in the sample, nearly 90% were seen once. CDR3 length: 15 amino acids. Per the germline V gene, CDR1 is MGHDK and CDR2 is SYGVNS. The V and J ends lost 3 bases and 0 bases respectively, with 6 bases between them. The study recruited people aged about 18 to 90 years across approximately 23 US areas. Researchers sorted participants into cohorts using their self-reported clinical history. Recovery among Cohort 3 donors was established by two negative PCRs, clearance, or symptom resolution.

The clonotype originates from a woman aged 55-70 years who had recovered from COVID-19. Sequenced input: PBMCs or T cells enriched from blood (not recorded which). V gene TRBV25-1 combines with J gene TRBJ1-6; D ambiguous. CDR3 DNA sequence: TGTGCCAGCAGTGACCCGAGCTCCTATAATTCACCCCTCCACTTT. Residues: CASSDPSSYNSPLHF.